The present T cell receptor (beta chain) was sequenced within a study of shared clonotypes between healthy human individuals. Study-level points and caveats: Against clonotypes common to all four donors, non-shared ones had lower generation probabilities. Among donors, clonotype sharing was expected to be affected by sequencing depth.

V shed 0 bases, J shed 2 bases, and the junction held 2 bases outside the gene matches. CDR1 SGHRS and CDR2 YFSETQ come from the germline V gene. CDR3 size: 15 residues. Assay used: immunoSEQ multiplex PCR; TCRdb lists only in-frame clones, some missing. Among about a million clones listed, about 72% were seen once. Details on this clone: Its target is unknown. The sample carries other DNA sequences with the same CDR3.

The sequence was collected from a man between 18 and 29 years old in good health. Some clones in this sample may be carry-over from other donors' samples. Sequenced material: memory CD4+ T cells from PBMCs. Documented subset: CD45RA-negative fraction. This sequence joins TRBV5-1 and TRBJ2-3; 8 bases fit TRBD1. In DNA, the CDR3 is TGCGCCAGCAGCTTGGACAGGGGGGACACAGATACGCAGTATTTT. Encoded protein: CASSLDRGDTDTQYF. Full variable domain (remainder filled in from reference TRBV5-1 and TRBJ2-3): KAGVTQTPRYLIKTRGQQVTLSCSPISGHRSVSWYQQTPGQGLQFLFEYFSETQRNKGNFPGRFSGRQFSNSRSEMNVSTLELGDSALYLCASSLDRGDTDTQYFGPGTRLTVL.